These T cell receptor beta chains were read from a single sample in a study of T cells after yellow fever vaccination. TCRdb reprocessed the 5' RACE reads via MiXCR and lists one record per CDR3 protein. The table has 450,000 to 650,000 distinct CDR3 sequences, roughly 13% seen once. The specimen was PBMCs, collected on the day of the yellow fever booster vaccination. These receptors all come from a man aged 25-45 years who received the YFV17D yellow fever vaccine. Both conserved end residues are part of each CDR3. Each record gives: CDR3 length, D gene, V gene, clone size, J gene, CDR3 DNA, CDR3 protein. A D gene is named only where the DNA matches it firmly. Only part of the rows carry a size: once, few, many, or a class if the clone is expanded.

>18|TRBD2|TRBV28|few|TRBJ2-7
TGTGCCAGCAGTTTATGGGGTCTGGAGCGGGATGGTCGGGGGGAGCAGTACTTC
CASSLWGLERDGRGEQYF
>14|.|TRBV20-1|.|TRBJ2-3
TGCAGTGCTAAGGAGGGCGGGAGCACAGATACGCAGTATTTT
CSAKEGGSTDTQYF
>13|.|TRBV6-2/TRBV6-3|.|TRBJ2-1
TGTGCCAGCTCTGACAGCAACTACAATGAGCAGTTCTTC
CASSDSNYNEQFF
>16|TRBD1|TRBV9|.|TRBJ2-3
TGTGCCAGCAGCCTAGGGACAGTATCCTTCACAGATACGCAGTATTTT
CASSLGTVSFTDTQYF
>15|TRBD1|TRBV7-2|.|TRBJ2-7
TGTGCCAGCAGCACTCGGACAGGCTGGGAATACGAGCAGTACTTC
CASSTRTGWEYEQYF
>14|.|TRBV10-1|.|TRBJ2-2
TGCGCCAGCACTGAGACAGAGTACACCGGGGAGCTGTTTTTT
CASTETEYTGELFF
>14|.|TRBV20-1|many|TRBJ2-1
TGCAGTGCTAGGTTCGGGAGTCACTACAATGAGCAGTTCTTC
CSARFGSHYNEQFF
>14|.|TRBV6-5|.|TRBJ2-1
TGTGCCAGCAGTTACGCCGAGGGGACCAATGAGCAGTTCTTC
CASSYAEGTNEQFF
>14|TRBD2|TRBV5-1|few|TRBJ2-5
TGCGCCAGCAGCTCCGGGACTAGCTTGCAGACCCAGTACTTC
CASSSGTSLQTQYF
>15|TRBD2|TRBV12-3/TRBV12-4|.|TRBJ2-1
TGTGCCAGCACCCACCAAGGACTAGCTATAAATGAGCAGTTCTTC
CASTHQGLAINEQFF
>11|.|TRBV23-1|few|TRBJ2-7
TGCGCCGAAAGGAGGGGCTGCGAGCAGTACTTC
CAERRGCEQYF
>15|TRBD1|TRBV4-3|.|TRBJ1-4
TGCGCCAGCAGCCAACCCGGGACAGCTGGTAAAAAACTGTTTTTT
CASSQPGTAGKKLFF
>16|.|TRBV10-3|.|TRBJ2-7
TGTGCCATCAGTGATTCCGGGCGGGGTAGCTCCTACGAGCAGTACTTC
CAISDSGRGSSYEQYF
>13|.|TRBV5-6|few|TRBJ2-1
TGTGCCAGCAGCTTGTCCGTCTTCAATGAGCAGTTCTTC
CASSLSVFNEQFF
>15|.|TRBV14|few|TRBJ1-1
TGTGCCAGCAGCCAAGGCGGGTATCTTTCGACTGAAGCTTTCTTT
CASSQGGYLSTEAFF
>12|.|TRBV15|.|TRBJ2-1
TGTGCCACCAGCAGGGACACCCAAAACCAGTTCTTC
CATSRDTQNQFF
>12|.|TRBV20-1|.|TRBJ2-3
TGCAGTGCACCCGGAGGCACAGATACGCAGTATTTT
CSAPGGTDTQYF
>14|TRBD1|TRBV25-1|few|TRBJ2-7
TGTGCCAGCAGGGGACAGGGCAACTCCTACGAGCAGTACTTC
CASRGQGNSYEQYF
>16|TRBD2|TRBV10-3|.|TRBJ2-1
TGTGCCATCAGTGATTCGGGAGGACAAGCTGGCAATGAGCAGTTCTTC
CAISDSGGQAGNEQFF
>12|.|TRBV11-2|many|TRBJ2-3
TGTGCCAGTAGTCCTTTAGCAGATACGCAGTATTTT
CASSPLADTQYF
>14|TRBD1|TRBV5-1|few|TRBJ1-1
TGCGCCAGCAGCTTGTATCAGGGGGCCACTGAAGCTTTCTTT
CASSLYQGATEAFF
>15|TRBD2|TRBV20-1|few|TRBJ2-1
TGCAGTGCCCCCCAGACTAGCGGGAGGGCCGCTGAGCAGTTCTTC
CSAPQTSGRAAEQFF
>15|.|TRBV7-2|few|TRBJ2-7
TGTGCCAGCAGCTTAGCTTTAGTCGGCCACTACGAGCAGTACTTC
CASSLALVGHYEQYF